This T cell receptor beta chain was captured in a study of blood T cells in healthy people across ages (dated by TCRdb to between 2014 and 2017). In the study overall: In model experiments, template switching captured about one uniquely barcoded TCR beta cDNA molecule for every two T cells. Using deep sequencing normalized with unique cDNA molecular identifiers, the study measured how TCR beta repertoire diversity changes with age. Using the same blood draw, the study looked at two additional independent replicas of 1 million unique cDNA reads for two donors, one aged 18 to 29 and the other aged 80 or older. The donors were divided into four age groups: young (average around 16 years), middle-aged (almost 40), aged (approximately 59) and long-lived (nearly 85).

Donors were 39 systemically healthy Caucasian individuals from Russia aged 6 to 90 years. About 9.8 milliliters of peripheral blood were drawn from each donor into EDTA-treated Vacutainer tubes. Ficoll-Paque density-gradient centrifugation was used to isolate PBMCs, with at least 6 million per sample. Total RNA was extracted from PBMCs with Trizol reagent, with at least 6 micrograms obtained per sample. Naive CD45RAhigh/CD27high T cell percentages were measured by flow cytometry on a PBMC aliquot from every donor. This clonotype turned up a few times. Its antigen is not yet known. No base-level quality is on record; no much larger clone is a single base apart. The paper's findings and limits, for the study overall: Compared with the aged group, the long-lived group had more naive CD4+ T cells, fewer expanded clones and increased TCR diversity, a pattern suggesting age selection. Estimates of total diversity based on one million sequenced T cells were regarded as lower bounds and as underestimates. Donor CMV infection status was unknown, potentially confounding age-related changes in expanded clonotypes. The percentage of naive T cells measured by flow cytometry correlated strongly with observed TCR beta diversity. Observed TCR beta diversity per million T cells fell roughly linearly with age, and a significant reduction was already apparent by age around 40. Because profiling used bulk unsorted PBMCs, naive and antigen-experienced compartments could not be compared conclusively.

The library was made by 5' RACE. The instrument was an Illumina HiSeq 2500. A second PCR of roughly 7 to 11 cycles was performed with a sample-barcoded 5' primer and a J-beta primer mix. Each TCR beta cDNA molecule received a unique molecular identifier from a template-switch 5' adaptor carrying 12 random nucleotides. Each sample yielded at least 3 million CDR3-containing paired-end reads. First-strand cDNA synthesis was performed from all RNA using the Mint cDNA synthesis kit, with priming by a TRBC-specific oligonucleotide. Following uracil-DNA glycosylase treatment, a first 18-cycle PCR with universal primers M1SS and BC2_uni_R was performed on all cDNA. The original pipeline was this. For normalization, 1 million high-quality reads were randomly selected from each sample, with every read carrying a distinct molecular identifier. Instead of being binned into consensus sequences, reads with shared molecular identifiers were discarded. MiTCR, with a Q25 quality threshold and the strictest error-elimination algorithm, was used for CDR3 identification, clonotype clustering and error correction. A nonparametric unseen species model with Euler transformation was used to estimate lower-bound total TCR beta diversity. Clones were called with MiXCR by TCRdb after fastp trimmed the public reads at Q25, and only in-frame beta chains were retained. CDR3 protein duplicates are merged, each entry listing the most common genes and DNA. The V and J calls reflect TCRdb's pipeline rather than the authors' work. A total of more than 600,000 distinct CDR3 sequences appear in this sample, 20% to 25% of them only once. The ten most abundant clones make up 9.4% of the sample.

CDR1 is given as MNHEY and CDR2 as SMNVEV, both from the germline V gene (reference sequence). The CDR3, cysteine through phenylalanine, is 15 amino acids long. Only CDR3 DNA is held: 45 bases, read in frame from base 1. A distance of 14 bases separates the germline ends of V and J, which lose 3 bases and 3 bases respectively. These data are also associated with another study on T cells of mothers and their children. Drawing on the second study: The donors were nine systemically healthy Caucasian individuals, made up of three mothers and their six children. cDNA synthesis consumed the entire amount of extracted RNA, loaded at approximately 1.6 ug RNA in each 15 ul reaction. Sample barcodes and 2-4 random nucleotides were added via the M1S primer in the second PCR. More than 9 million TCR beta CDR3 reads were obtained from each mother, and roughly 3 million reads were obtained from each child. In both related and unrelated pairs, thymic selection shapes the output of TCR recombination in a similar way, with inherited differences having only a minor effect. Normalized repertoire overlap was always slightly but never significantly higher in related than unrelated mother-child pairs. No persistent microchimeric T cell clones were found, with a detection sensitivity of roughly 100 clones per million clonotypes. The study used deep NGS to compare TCR beta repertoires of mothers and children, seeking features distinguishing related mother-child pairs from unrelated individuals. Mothers averaged roughly 36 +/- 4 years of age and children averaged around 10 +/- 4 years. Libraries were sequenced on Illumina HiSeq 2000 with 100+100 nt paired-end reads after adapter ligation with NEBNext reagents. To avoid cross-contamination, the mother libraries and the child libraries were prepared a month apart and sequenced in separate runs. Each donor had between roughly 450,000 and 2,100,000 distinct TCR beta clonotypes identified. Naive TCR beta clonotypes were estimated from low-frequency clonotypes matched to each donor's FACS-determined naive share, without sorting.

The sequencing input was blood. The chain joins TRBV27 to TRBJ1-2, and possibly TRBD1, on 6 matching bases. This TCR was recovered from a boy aged 10-17 years in good health. The DNA sequence is given as TGTGCCAGCAGTTTTTTGCAGGGGCCCGACTATGGCTACACCTTC. The resulting protein is CASSFLQGPDYGYTF.